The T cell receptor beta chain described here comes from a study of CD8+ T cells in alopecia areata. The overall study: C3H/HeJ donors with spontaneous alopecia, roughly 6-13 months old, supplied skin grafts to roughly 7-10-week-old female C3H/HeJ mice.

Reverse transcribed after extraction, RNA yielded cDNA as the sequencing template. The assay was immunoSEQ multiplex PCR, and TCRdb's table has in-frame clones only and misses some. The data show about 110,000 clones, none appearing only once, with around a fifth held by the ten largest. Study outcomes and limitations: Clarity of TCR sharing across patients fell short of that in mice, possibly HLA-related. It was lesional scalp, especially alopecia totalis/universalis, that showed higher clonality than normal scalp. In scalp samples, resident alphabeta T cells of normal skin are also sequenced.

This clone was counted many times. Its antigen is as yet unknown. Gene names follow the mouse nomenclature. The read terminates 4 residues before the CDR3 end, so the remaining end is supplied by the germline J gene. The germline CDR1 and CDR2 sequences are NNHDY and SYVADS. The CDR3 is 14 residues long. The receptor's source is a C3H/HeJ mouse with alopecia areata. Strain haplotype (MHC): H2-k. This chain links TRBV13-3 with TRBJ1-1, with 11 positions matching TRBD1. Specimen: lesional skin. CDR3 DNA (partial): TGTGCCAGCAGTGCGGACAGGGGGCGAACA. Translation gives CASSADRGRT. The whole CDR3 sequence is CASSADRGRTEVFF.